Listed below are T cell receptor beta chains from one sample, sequenced in a study of cytomegalovirus exposure and HLA in healthy donors. This table comes from immunoSEQ multiplex PCR, and its TCRdb copy is limited to in-frame clones, with some not included. The sample records about 150,000 clones, less than 90% being singletons. The specimen was PBMCs. The receptors were sampled from a man between 18 and 29 years old in good health and CMV-seropositive. CDR3s include the opening cysteine and the closing phenylalanine or tryptophan. A D gene is named only where the DNA matches it firmly. Not every row has a clone size; where given, it reads once, few, many or a size class.

v_call	clone_size	d_call	j_call	cdr3_aa	cdr3_nt
TRBV25-1	once	TRBD1	TRBJ1-2	CASSEGQGTTLAGYTF	TGTGCCAGCAGTGAGGGACAGGGTACTACGTTGGCCGGCTACACCTTC
TRBV7-9	once	-	TRBJ2-7	CASSLAVGRSGEQYF	TGTGCCAGCAGCTTAGCGGTTGGTAGATCCGGCGAGCAGTACTTC
TRBV11-2	-	TRBD2	TRBJ2-2	CASSLDTGLDFANTGELFF	TGTGCCAGCAGCTTAGATACGGGACTAGATTTTGCGAACACCGGGGAGCTGTTTTTT
TRBV9	-	TRBD1	TRBJ2-5	CASSVSGTGGALGETQYF	TGTGCCAGCAGCGTCTCCGGGACAGGGGGCGCTCTGGGCGAGACCCAGTACTTC
TRBV29-1	-	-	TRBJ2-6	CSVEDPLGGSSGANVLTF	TGCAGCGTTGAAGACCCCCTTGGGGGCTCCTCTGGGGCCAACGTCCTGACTTTC
TRBV2	-	TRBD1	TRBJ2-3	CASSEGFGTVFTDTQYF	TGTGCCAGCAGTGAAGGGTTCGGGACAGTCTTCACAGATACGCAGTATTTT
TRBV27	medium-sized	TRBD1	TRBJ2-7	CASRDRGLREQYF	TGTGCCAGCAGAGACAGGGGGCTAAGGGAGCAGTACTTC
TRBV11-2	-	TRBD2	TRBJ2-3	CASSFSGAGGVDTQYF	TGTGCCAGCAGCTTTTCGGGGGCGGGAGGGGTAGATACGCAGTATTTT
TRBV6-6	-	-	TRBJ1-5	CASSYPGSSNQPQHF	TGTGCCAGCAGTTACCCCGGGAGTAGCAATCAGCCCCAGCATTTT
TRBV14	few	-	TRBJ2-7	CASSRGGAVYEQYF	TGTGCCAGCAGCCGGGGAGGAGCTGTCTACGAGCAGTACTTC
TRBV7-9	-	TRBD2	TRBJ2-2	CASSPLAGEANTGELFF	TGTGCCAGCAGCCCCCTAGCGGGGGAAGCGAACACCGGGGAGCTGTTTTTT
TRBV11-3	-	-	TRBJ2-3	CASSSLPSGSRDTQYF	TGTGCCAGCAGCTCCCTACCGAGCGGGTCAAGGGATACGCAGTATTTT
TRBV27	few	-	TRBJ1-5	CASSLSRQGGQPQHF	TGTGCCAGCAGTTTATCCCGGCAGGGTGGTCAGCCCCAGCATTTT
TRBV6-5	-	TRBD2	TRBJ2-7	CASRRASGPYEQYF	TGTGCCAGCCGACGGGCTAGCGGTCCCTACGAGCAGTACTTC
TRBV5-6	-	TRBD1	TRBJ1-3	CASTRQGGNTIYF	TGTGCCAGCACGAGACAGGGCGGAAACACCATATATTTT
TRBV7-2	once	TRBD2	TRBJ2-4	CASSPSVGREGRQNIQYF	TGTGCCAGCAGCCCGAGTGTTGGGCGGGAGGGACGGCAAAACATTCAGTACTTC
TRBV5-1	-	TRBD2	TRBJ2-3	CASSLAGEDTQYF	TGCGCCAGCAGCCTAGCGGGAGAAGATACGCAGTATTTT
TRBV15	-	-	TRBJ1-2	CATSREADHAGLNGYTF	TGTGCCACCAGCAGAGAGGCCGATCACGCAGGGTTGAATGGCTACACCTTC
TRBV7-8	once	-	TRBJ1-2	CASSQSSYGYTF	TGTGCCAGCAGCCAATCATCCTATGGCTACACCTTC
TRBV11-2	-	-	TRBJ2-2	CASSFSTNTGELFF	TGTGCCAGCAGCTTTTCTACGAACACCGGGGAGCTGTTTTTT
TRBV18	-	-	TRBJ2-2	CASSPRQDGTGELFF	TGTGCCAGCTCACCACGACAGGACGGCACCGGGGAGCTGTTTTTT
TRBV5-4	few	TRBD1	TRBJ1-1	CASSSPQGAEAFF	TGTGCCAGCAGCTCACCCCAGGGGGCTGAAGCTTTCTTT
TRBV6-6	-	-	TRBJ2-5	CASSYGLPPQETQYF	TGTGCCAGCAGTTACGGGCTACCACCTCAAGAGACCCAGTACTTC
TRBV11-3	-	TRBD1	TRBJ2-5	CASSLVTGQETQYF	TGTGCCAGCAGCTTAGTGACAGGGCAAGAGACCCAGTACTTC
TRBV7-2	-	-	TRBJ2-7	CASSLTGFEQYF	TGTGCCAGCAGCTTAACAGGGTTCGAGCAGTACTTC
TRBV29-1	-	-	TRBJ2-1	CSVVLGERYKFF	TGCAGCGTTGTGCTTGGGGAGCGCTATAAGTTCTTC
TRBV9	once	-	TRBJ1-5	CASSVGYSNQPQHF	TGTGCCAGCAGCGTGGGCTATAGCAATCAGCCCCAGCATTTT
TRBV6-6	-	TRBD1	TRBJ1-1	CASIERQGNTEAFF	TGTGCCAGCATCGAGAGACAGGGGAACACTGAAGCTTTCTTT
TRBV5-1	-	TRBD1	TRBJ2-5	CASSSGQGGETQYF	TGCGCCAGCAGCAGTGGACAGGGTGGGGAGACCCAGTACTTC
TRBV9	once	TRBD1	TRBJ1-1	CASSVGDSRRSTEAFF	TGTGCCAGCAGCGTAGGGGACAGCCGAAGGAGCACTGAAGCTTTCTTT
TRBV19	once	TRBD1	TRBJ2-1	CASSITGTGNFHEQFF	TGTGCCAGTAGTATAACCGGGACAGGGAATTTCCATGAGCAGTTCTTC
TRBV6-5	-	TRBD1	TRBJ2-7	CASTEGQTYEQYF	TGTGCCAGCACCGAGGGACAGACCTACGAGCAGTACTTC
TRBV2	-	-	TRBJ2-7	CASSEYQVYEQYF	TGTGCCAGCAGTGAATACCAGGTCTACGAGCAGTACTTC
TRBV18	-	-	TRBJ1-1	CASSPARANTEAFF	TGTGCCAGCTCGCCCGCCAGGGCGAACACTGAAGCTTTCTTT
TRBV4-3	-	TRBD1	TRBJ2-7	CASSQRQGAKEQYF	TGCGCCAGCAGCCAACGGCAGGGGGCGAAAGAGCAGTACTTC
TRBV7-9	once	-	TRBJ1-4	CASSPGPGSEEKLFF	TGTGCCAGCAGCCCCGGGCCGGGATCAGAGGAAAAACTGTTTTTT
TRBV7-3	-	TRBD2	TRBJ2-1	CASSLRAPGTSGGNEQFF	TGTGCCAGCAGCTTAAGGGCCCCCGGGACTAGCGGGGGAAATGAGCAGTTCTTC
TRBV4-3	-	TRBD1	TRBJ1-1	CASSQGTGQGASFF	TGCGCCAGCAGCCAGGGTACCGGACAGGGGGCTTCTTTCTTT
TRBV6-5	-	-	TRBJ1-2	CASSPFTGSGGYTF	TGTGCCAGCAGCCCCTTTACTGGTTCGGGGGGCTACACCTTC
TRBV4-1	-	-	TRBJ1-4	CASSQDPRGGTNEKLFF	TGCGCCAGCAGCCAAGATCCGCGGGGAGGAACTAATGAAAAACTGTTTTTT
TRBV27	-	TRBD2	TRBJ2-7	CASFLAGGVPYEQYF	TGTGCCAGCTTTCTAGCGGGAGGCGTTCCCTACGAGCAGTACTTC
TRBV30	-	-	TRBJ2-2	CAWSIGGSLRELFF	TGTGCCTGGAGTATAGGGGGAAGTCTTAGGGAGCTGTTTTTT
TRBV25-1	-	-	TRBJ1-2	CASGNREYGYTF	TGTGCCAGCGGTAACAGGGAATATGGCTACACCTTC
TRBV30	-	-	TRBJ1-1	CAWSTQGSGTEAFF	TGTGCCTGGAGTACACAGGGATCGGGTACTGAAGCTTTCTTT
TRBV4-2	-	-	TRBJ2-7	CASSPGSSSYEQYF	TGTGCCAGCAGCCCCGGATCTAGCTCCTACGAGCAGTACTTC
TRBV19	-	TRBD1	TRBJ1-6	CASSIDRGWSPLHF	TGTGCCAGTAGTATCGACAGGGGATGGTCACCCCTCCACTTT
TRBV18	-	TRBD2	TRBJ2-1	CASSPTSGSYNEQFF	TGTGCCAGCTCACCGACTAGCGGGAGCTACAATGAGCAGTTCTTC
TRBV7-9	-	-	TRBJ1-4	CASSLDRATNEKLFF	TGTGCCAGCAGCTTAGACAGAGCAACTAATGAAAAACTGTTTTTT